This paragraph covers one TCR beta chain sequence. This record belongs to a study of blood T cell repertoires in COVID-19. The length of the CDR3 is 19 residues. Germline V lookup: CDR1 SEHNR, CDR2 FQNEAQ (reference sequence). With 4 bases clipped from V and 1 base from J, the junction kept 11 bases outside the gene matches. Profiled with immunoSEQ multiplex PCR; TCRdb holds only in-frame clones, not every one. The sample holds around 190,000 clones; roughly 77% are singletons and the top ten take about a sixth. The gene calls are TRBV7-9 and TRBJ2-6; 9 bases fit TRBD1. The sequenced material came from PBMCs or T cells enriched from blood (not recorded which). This TCR came from a woman in her fifties or sixties with acute COVID-19. The CDR3 loop is CASSSLAGTGSSGANVLTF. In nucleotides, the CDR3 is TGTGCCAGCAGCTCCTTGGCCGGGACAGGGTCTTCTGGGGCCAACGTCCTGACTTTC.